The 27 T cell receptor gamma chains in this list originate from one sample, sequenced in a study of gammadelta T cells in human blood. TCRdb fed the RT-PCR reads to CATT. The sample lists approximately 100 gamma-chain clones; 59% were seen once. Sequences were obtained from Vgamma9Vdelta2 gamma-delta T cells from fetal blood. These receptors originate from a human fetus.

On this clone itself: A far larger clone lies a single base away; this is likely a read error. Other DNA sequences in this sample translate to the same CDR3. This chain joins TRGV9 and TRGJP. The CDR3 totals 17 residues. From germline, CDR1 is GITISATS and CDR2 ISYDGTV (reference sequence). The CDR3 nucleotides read TGTGCCTTGTGGGAGTCTGAGCAAGAGTTGGGAAAAAAAATCAAGGTATTT. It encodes CALWESEQELGKKIKVF.

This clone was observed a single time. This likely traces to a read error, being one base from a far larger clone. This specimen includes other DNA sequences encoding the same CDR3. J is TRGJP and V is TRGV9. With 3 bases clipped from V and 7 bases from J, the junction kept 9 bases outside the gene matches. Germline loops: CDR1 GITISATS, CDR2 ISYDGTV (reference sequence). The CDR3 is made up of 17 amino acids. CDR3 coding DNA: TGTGCCTTGTGGGAGTCTGAGCAGGAGTTGGGCAAAAAAATCAAGGTATTT. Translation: CALWESEQELGKKIKVF.

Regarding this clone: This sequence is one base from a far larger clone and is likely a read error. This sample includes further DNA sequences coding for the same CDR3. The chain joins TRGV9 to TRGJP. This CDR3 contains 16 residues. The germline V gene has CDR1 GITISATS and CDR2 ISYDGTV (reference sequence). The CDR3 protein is CALWEVLELGKKIKVF. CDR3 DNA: TGTGCCTTGTGGGAGGTGCTTGAGTTGGGTAAAAAAATCAAGGTATTT.

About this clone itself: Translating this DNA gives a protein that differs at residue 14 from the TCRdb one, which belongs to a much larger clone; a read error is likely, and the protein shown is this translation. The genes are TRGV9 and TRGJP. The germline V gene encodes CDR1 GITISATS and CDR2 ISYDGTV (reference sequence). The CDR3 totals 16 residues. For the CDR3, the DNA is TGTGCCTTGTGGGAGCCGCAAGAGTTGGGCAAAAAAATCAGGGTATTT. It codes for CALWEPQELGKKIRVF.

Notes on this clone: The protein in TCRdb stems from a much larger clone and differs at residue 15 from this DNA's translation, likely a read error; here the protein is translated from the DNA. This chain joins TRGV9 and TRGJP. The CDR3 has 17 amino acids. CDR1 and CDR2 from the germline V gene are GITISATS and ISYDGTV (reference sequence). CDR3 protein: CALWESEQELGKKIEVF. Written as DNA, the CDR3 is TGTGCCTTGTGGGAGTCTGAGCAAGAGTTGGGCAAAAAAATCGAGGTATTT.

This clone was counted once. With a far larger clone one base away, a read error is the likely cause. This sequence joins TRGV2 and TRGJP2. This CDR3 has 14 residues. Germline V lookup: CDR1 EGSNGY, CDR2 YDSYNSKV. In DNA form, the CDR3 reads TGTGCCTCCTGGGACGGGTGTGGTGATTGGATCAAGACGTTT. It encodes CASWDGCGDWIKTF.

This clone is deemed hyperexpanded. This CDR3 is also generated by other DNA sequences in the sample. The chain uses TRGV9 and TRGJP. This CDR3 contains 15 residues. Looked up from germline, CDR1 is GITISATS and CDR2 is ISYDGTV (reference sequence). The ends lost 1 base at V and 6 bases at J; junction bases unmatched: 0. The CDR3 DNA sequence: TGTGCCTTGTGGGAGGTAGAGTTGGGCAAAAAAATCAAGGTATTT. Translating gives CALWEVELGKKIKVF.

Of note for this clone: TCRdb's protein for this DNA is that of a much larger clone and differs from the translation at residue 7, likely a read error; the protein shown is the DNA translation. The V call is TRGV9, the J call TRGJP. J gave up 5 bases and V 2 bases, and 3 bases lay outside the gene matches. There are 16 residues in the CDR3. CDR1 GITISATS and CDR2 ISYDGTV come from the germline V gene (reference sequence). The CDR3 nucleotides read TGTGCCTTGTGGGAGGCTAAAGAGTTGGGCAAAAAAATCAAGGTATTT. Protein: CALWEAKELGKKIKVF.

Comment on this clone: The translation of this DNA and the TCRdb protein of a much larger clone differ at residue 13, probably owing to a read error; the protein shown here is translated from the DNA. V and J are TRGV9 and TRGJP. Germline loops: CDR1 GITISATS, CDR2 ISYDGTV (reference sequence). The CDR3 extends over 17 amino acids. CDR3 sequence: CALWESEQELGKIIKVF. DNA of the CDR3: TGTGCCTTGTGGGAGTCTGAGCAAGAGTTGGGCAAAATAATCAAGGTATTT.

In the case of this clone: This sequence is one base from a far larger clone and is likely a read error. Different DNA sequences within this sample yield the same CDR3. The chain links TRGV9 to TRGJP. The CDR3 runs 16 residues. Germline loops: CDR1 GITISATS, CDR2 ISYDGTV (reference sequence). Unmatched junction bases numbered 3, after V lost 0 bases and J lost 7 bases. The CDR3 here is CALWEVHELGKKIKVF. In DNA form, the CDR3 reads TGTGCCTTGTGGGAGGTGCATGAGTTGGGCAAAAAAATCAAGGTATTT.

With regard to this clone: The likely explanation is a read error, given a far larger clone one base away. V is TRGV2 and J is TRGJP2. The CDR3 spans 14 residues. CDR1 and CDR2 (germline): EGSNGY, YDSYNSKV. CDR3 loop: CATWGGCGDWIKTF. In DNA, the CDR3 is TGTGCCACCTGGGGCGGGTGTGGTGATTGGATCAAGACGTTT.

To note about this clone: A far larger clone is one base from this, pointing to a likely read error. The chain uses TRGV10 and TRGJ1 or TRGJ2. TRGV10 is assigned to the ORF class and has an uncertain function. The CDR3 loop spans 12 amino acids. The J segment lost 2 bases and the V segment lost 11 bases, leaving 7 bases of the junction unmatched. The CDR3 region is CAARDYYYKKLF. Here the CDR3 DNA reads TGTGCTGCGCGGGATTATTATTATAAGAAACTCTTT.

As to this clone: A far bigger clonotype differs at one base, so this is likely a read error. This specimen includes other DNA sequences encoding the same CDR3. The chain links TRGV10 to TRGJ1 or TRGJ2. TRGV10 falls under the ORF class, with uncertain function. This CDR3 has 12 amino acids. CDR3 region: CAAWDYYYKKLF. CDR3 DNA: TGTGCCGCGTGGGATTATTATTATAAGAAACTCTTT.

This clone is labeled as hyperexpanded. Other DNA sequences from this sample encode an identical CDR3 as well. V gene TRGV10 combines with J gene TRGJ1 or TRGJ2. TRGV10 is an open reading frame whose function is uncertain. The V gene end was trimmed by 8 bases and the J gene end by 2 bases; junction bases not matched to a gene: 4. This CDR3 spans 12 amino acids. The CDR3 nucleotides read TGTGCTGCGTGGGATTATTATTATAAGAAACTCTTT. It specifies CAAWDYYYKKLF.

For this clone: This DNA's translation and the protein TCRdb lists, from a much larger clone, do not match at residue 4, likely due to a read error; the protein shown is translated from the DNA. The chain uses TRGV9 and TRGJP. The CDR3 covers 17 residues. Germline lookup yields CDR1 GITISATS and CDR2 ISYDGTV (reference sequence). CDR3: CALCESEQELGKKIKVF. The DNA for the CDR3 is TGTGCCTTGTGTGAGTCTGAGCAAGAGTTGGGCAAAAAAATCAAAGTATTT.

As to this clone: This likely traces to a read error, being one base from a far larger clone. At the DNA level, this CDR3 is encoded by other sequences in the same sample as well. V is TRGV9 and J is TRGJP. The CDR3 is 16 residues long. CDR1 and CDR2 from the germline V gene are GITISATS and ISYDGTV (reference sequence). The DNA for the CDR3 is TGTGCCTTGTGGGAGGCTCAAGAGTTGGGCAAAAAAATCAAGGTCTTT. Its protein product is CALWEAQELGKKIKVF.

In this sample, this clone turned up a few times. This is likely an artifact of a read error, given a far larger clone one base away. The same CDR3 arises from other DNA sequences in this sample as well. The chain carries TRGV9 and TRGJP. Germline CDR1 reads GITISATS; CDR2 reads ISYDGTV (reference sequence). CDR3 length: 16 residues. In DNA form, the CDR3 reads TGTGCCCTGTGGGAGGTGCAAGAGTTGGGCAAAAAAATCAAGGTATTT. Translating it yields CALWEVQELGKKIKVF.

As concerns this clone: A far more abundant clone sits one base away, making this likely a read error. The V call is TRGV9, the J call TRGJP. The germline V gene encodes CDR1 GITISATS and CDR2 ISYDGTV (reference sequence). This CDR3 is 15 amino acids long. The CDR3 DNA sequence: TGTGCCTTGTGGGAGGTAGAGTTGGGCAAAAAAAACAAGGTATTT. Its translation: CALWEVELGKKNKVF.

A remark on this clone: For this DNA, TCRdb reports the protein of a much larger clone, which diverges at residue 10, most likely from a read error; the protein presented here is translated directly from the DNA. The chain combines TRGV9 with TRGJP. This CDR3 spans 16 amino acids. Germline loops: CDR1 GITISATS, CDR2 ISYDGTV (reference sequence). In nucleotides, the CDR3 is TGTGCCTTGTGGGAGCCGCAAGAGTTGAGCAAAAAAATCAAGGTATTT. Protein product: CALWEPQELSKKIKVF.

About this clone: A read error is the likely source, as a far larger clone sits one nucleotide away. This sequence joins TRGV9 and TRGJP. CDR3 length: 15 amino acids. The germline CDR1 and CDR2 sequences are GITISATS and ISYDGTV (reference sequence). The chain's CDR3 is CASWEVELGKKIKVF. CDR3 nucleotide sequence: TGTGCCTCGTGGGAGGTAGAGTTGGGCAAAAAAATCAAGGTATTT.

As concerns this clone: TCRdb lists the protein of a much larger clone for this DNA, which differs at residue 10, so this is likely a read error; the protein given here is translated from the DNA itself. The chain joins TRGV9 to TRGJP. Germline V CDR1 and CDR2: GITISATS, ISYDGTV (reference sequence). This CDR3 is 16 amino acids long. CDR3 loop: CALWEPQELDKKIKVF. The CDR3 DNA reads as TGTGCCTTGTGGGAGCCGCAAGAGTTGGACAAAAAAATCAAGGTATTT.

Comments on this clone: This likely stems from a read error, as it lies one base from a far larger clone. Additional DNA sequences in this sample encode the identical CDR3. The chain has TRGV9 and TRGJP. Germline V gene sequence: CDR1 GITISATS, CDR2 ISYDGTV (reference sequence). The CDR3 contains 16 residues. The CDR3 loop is CALWEVQELGKKIKVF. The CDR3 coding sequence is TGTGCCTTGTGGGAGGTGCAAGAGTTGGGTAAAAAAATCAAGGTATTT.

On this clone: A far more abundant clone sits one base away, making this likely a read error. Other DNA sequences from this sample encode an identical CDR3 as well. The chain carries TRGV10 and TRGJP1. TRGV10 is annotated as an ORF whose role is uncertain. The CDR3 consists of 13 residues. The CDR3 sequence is CAAWDTTGWFKIF. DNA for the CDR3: TGTGCCGCGTGGGATACCACTGGTTGGTTCAAGATATTT.

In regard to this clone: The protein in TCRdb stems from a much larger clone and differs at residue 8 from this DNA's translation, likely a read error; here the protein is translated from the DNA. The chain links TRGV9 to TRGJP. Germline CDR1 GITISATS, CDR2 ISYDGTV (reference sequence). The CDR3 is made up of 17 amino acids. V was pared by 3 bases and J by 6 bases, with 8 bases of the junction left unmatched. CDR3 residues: CALWESERELGKKIKVF. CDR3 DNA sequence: TGTGCCTTGTGGGAGTCTGAGCGAGAGTTGGGCAAAAAAATCAAGGTATTT.

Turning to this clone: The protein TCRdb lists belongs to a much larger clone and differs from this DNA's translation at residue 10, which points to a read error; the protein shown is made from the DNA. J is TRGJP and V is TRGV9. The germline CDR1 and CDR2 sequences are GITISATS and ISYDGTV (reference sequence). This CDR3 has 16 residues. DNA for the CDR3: TGTGCCTTGTGGGAGGCTCAAGAGTTGAGCAAAAAAATCAAGGTATTT. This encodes CALWEAQELSKKIKVF.

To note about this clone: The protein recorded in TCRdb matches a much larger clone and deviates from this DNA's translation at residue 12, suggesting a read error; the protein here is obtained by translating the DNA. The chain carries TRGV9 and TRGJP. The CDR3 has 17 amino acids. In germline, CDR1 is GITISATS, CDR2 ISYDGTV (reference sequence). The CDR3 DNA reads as TGTGCCTTGTGGGAGTCTGAGCAAGAGTTGGGCAGAAAAATCAAGGTATTT. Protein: CALWESEQELGRKIKVF.

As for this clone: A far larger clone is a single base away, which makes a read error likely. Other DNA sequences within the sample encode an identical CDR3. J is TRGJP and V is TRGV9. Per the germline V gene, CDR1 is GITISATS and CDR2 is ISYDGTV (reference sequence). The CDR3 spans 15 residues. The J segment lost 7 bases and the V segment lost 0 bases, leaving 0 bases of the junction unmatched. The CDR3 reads CALWEVELGKKIKVF. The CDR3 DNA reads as TGTGCCTTGTGGGAGGTGGAGTTGGGCAAAAAAATCAAGGTATTT.